This T cell receptor beta chain was profiled in a study of T cells in Graves' hyperthyroidism and ophthalmopathy. Study-wide results and limits: A model of 13 V-J features distinguished ophthalmopathy from stable hyperthyroidism.

Points on this clonotype: Its antigen remains unknown.

TCR beta CDR3 regions were amplified from RNA. First-round RT-PCR with HTBI primers amplified the TCR CDR3 region. TCRdb re-called the multiplex PCR reads with MiXCR, one entry per CDR3 protein. The table lists approximately 560,000 distinct CDR3 sequences, approximately 15% of them singletons. This CDR3 is built from 16 residues. Germline lookup yields CDR1 PRHDT and CDR2 FYEKMQ (reference sequence). J lost 3 bases, V lost 5 bases, and 7 bases had no gene match. The specimen sequenced was blood. The chain carries TRBV13 and TRBJ2-2; 9 nucleotides match TRBD2. The clonotype was recovered from a woman in her twenties or thirties with Graves' hyperthyroidism. The CDR3 DNA sequence: TGTGCCAGCAGCCCTCGGCTAGCGGGGTACACCGGGGAGCTGTTTTTT. It translates to CASSPRLAGYTGELFF.